The 28 T cell receptor beta chains below come from one sample, sequenced in a study of cytomegalovirus exposure and HLA in healthy donors. The PCR was carried out with 60 Vbeta primers and 13 Jbeta primers. The method was immunoSEQ multiplex PCR; TCRdb's version includes in-frame clones alone and lacks a portion of them. Of 200,000 to 250,000 clones detected, over 75% appear once; the ten largest clones hold 1% to 1.5%. Material: PBMCs. These receptors were collected from a human donor in good health.

V and J are TRBV10-1 and TRBJ2-1; 11 bases align to TRBD2. V was pared by 9 bases and J by 4 bases, with 2 bases of the junction left unmatched. The CDR3 contains 13 residues. Germline CDR1 and CDR2: WNHNN and SYGVQD (reference sequence). The CDR3 reads CARRTSGYNEQFF. As DNA, the CDR3 is TGCGCCAGAAGGACTAGCGGGTACAATGAGCAGTTCTTC.

The V call is TRBV11-1, the J call TRBJ2-1; D is possibly TRBD2 (6 bases). CDR1 is SGHAT, CDR2 FQDESV, per germline (reference sequence). Between the trimmed V and J ends, which lost 4 bases and 4 bases, there was a span of 14 bases. This CDR3 spans 15 amino acids. The CDR3 here is CASSSSDREYNEQFF. Here the CDR3 DNA reads TGTGCCAGCAGCTCTTCTGACCGGGAGTACAATGAGCAGTTCTTC.

This rearrangement joins TRBV4-2 to TRBJ2-7, with TRBD2 matching over 16 bases. Germline assignment: CDR1 LGHNA and CDR2 YNFKEQ. This CDR3 has 17 amino acids. V lost 1 base and J lost 6; bases outside the gene matches: 6. As DNA, the CDR3 is TGTGCCAGCAGCCAAGCCGGGACTAGCGGGAGGGCCGCCGAGCAGTACTTC. Its translation: CASSQAGTSGRAAEQYF.

This rearrangement joins TRBV5-1 to TRBJ2-7; TRBD2 agrees at 14 bases. The CDR3 covers 15 residues. After removal of 1 base from V and 5 bases from J, the junction contained 2 bases not matched to a gene. Germline CDR1 SGHRS, CDR2 YFSETQ. CDR3 nucleotides: TGCGCCAGCAGCTTGATGGGACTAGCGGGAGACGAGCAGTACTTC. It codes for CASSLMGLAGDEQYF.

The rearrangement links TRBV7-3 to TRBJ2-7, with 7 bases identical to TRBD2. This CDR3 comprises 14 residues. Germline CDR1 is SGHTA and CDR2 is FQGTGA. V lost 4 bases to trimming and J lost 3 bases; unmatched junction nucleotides: 6. The CDR3 sequence is CASSSRGGSYEQYF. As DNA, the CDR3 is TGTGCCAGCAGCTCCCGCGGCGGGAGCTACGAGCAGTACTTC.

This sequence joins TRBV7-9 and TRBJ2-5; 11 bases line up with TRBD1. Per the germline V gene, CDR1 is SEHNR and CDR2 is FQNEAQ (reference sequence). This CDR3 region has 17 residues. Trimming removed 5 bases from V and 5 bases from J; junction bases left unmatched: 13. The chain's CDR3 is CASSPIGQGARWETQYF. CDR3 sequence (DNA): TGTGCCAGCAGCCCTATAGGACAGGGGGCTCGTTGGGAGACCCAGTACTTC.

The chain joins TRBV19 to TRBJ2-1; 14 nucleotides agree with TRBD2. V was clipped by 5 bases and J by 1 base; unmatched bases: 1. CDR3 size: 16 residues. Germline lookup yields CDR1 LNHDA and CDR2 SQIVND (reference sequence). The CDR3 here is CASSWTSGRSYNEQFF. The CDR3 DNA reads TGTGCCAGTAGTTGGACTAGCGGGAGGTCCTACAATGAGCAGTTCTTC.

V usage is TRBV30 and J usage is TRBJ1-5; D is unclear. There are 15 residues in the CDR3. Trimming took 3 bases from V and 6 from J, leaving 18 bases between them. The V gene's germline CDR1 is GTSNPN and CDR2 SVGIG (reference sequence). Written as DNA, the CDR3 is TGTGCCTGGAGCGTAGGACTCCCCTGGGGTCAGCCCCAGCATTTT. Translation: CAWSVGLPWGQPQHF.

This clone has only a few counts. This rearrangement joins TRBV6-1 to TRBJ1-5, with 7 bases aligning to TRBD1. Trimming cost V 10 bases and J 0 bases; bases outside gene matches: 6. The CDR3 consists of 14 residues. The V gene's germline CDR1 is MNHNS and CDR2 SASEGT. This CDR3 reads CATATGDSNQPQHF. CDR3 DNA sequence: TGTGCCACCGCTACAGGGGATAGCAATCAGCCCCAGCATTTT.

This sequence joins TRBV29-1 and TRBJ2-1; TRBD1 might be the D (5 bases). The CDR3 is 15 residues long. Germline assignment: CDR1 SQVTM and CDR2 ANQGSEA. Trimming removed 0 bases at V and 6 bases at J, with 15 bases between. CDR3 loop: CSVEDSGSRGNEQFF. The CDR3 nucleotides are TGCAGCGTTGAAGATTCGGGTTCTAGGGGCAATGAGCAGTTCTTC.

This clone was observed a handful of times. The rearrangement links TRBV4-2 to TRBJ2-2, with 8 bases that match TRBD2. Germline CDR1 and CDR2: LGHNA and YNFKEQ. V was pared by 1 base and J by 2 bases, with 6 bases of the junction left unmatched. The CDR3 has 17 amino acids. DNA for the CDR3: TGTGCCAGCAGCCAAGGGCTAGCGGGTACTAACACCGGGGAGCTGTTTTTT. It specifies CASSQGLAGTNTGELFF.

The V gene is TRBV1, the J gene TRBJ1-6. TRBV1 is listed as a pseudogene. The CDR3 is made up of 18 amino acids. DNA for the CDR3: TGCACCAGCAGCCGATGGGCTAGCGGGCGGGAGAATAATTCACCCCTCCACTTT. Amino acid sequence: CTSSRWASGRENNSPLHF.

V and J are TRBV4-3 and TRBJ2-1; TRBD2 is a possible D gene (5 bases). Trimming took off 1 base at V and 8 bases at J, with 9 bases between the two ends. The germline gives CDR1 LGHNA, CDR2 YSLEER. This CDR3 comprises 13 residues. CDR3 amino acids: CASSQGAGDEQFF. CDR3 nucleotide sequence: TGCGCCAGCAGCCAAGGGGCCGGGGATGAGCAGTTCTTC.

The chain links TRBV6-1 to TRBJ2-5; a weak D match, TRBD2 (7 bases). This CDR3 spans 14 amino acids. The germline V and J ends were trimmed by 7 bases and 3 bases, with 15 bases remaining between them. Germline-derived CDR1 and CDR2 are MNHNS and SASEGT. The CDR3 sequence is CASKEGGSKETQYF. DNA of the CDR3: TGTGCCAGCAAGGAGGGGGGGAGTAAAGAGACCCAGTACTTC.

CDR3 coding DNA: TGTGCCACCCAAACTAGCGCGGGGTCTGGGGAGACCCAGTACTTC. It is translated as CATQTSAGSGETQYF. The rearrangement uses TRBV6-1 and TRBJ2-5, with TRBD2 matching 7 bases. The CDR3 is 15 residues long. In germline, CDR1 is MNHNS, CDR2 SASEGT. V was pared by 10 bases and J by 5 bases, with 16 bases of the junction left unmatched.

The chain is built from TRBV2 and TRBJ1-1; D unclear. The CDR3 covers 14 residues. The germline V and J ends were trimmed by 6 bases and 1 base, with 12 bases remaining between them. Germline V gene data show CDR1 as SNHLY and CDR2 as FYNNEI. DNA for the CDR3: TGTGCCAGCAGGAGGGATGAGGGGAACACTGAAGCTTTCTTT. Protein sequence: CASRRDEGNTEAFF.

This clone occurred once. This chain joins TRBV2 and TRBJ2-7, with TRBD1 as a possible D gene (6 bases). The germline CDR1 and CDR2 sequences are SNHLY and FYNNEI. The CDR3 is 13 residues long. V lost 6 bases, J lost 5 bases, and 14 bases lay in between. This chain's CDR3 is CASRDGTLHEQYF. The CDR3 DNA is TGTGCCAGCAGAGACGGGACACTCCACGAGCAGTACTTC.

J is TRBJ1-3 and V is TRBV7-9; D is unresolved. The CDR3 runs 13 residues. Germline loops: CDR1 SEHNR, CDR2 FQNEAQ (reference sequence). Trimming pared 3 bases from V and 4 bases from J, leaving 7 bases between. Here the CDR3 DNA reads TGTGCCAGCAGCTTGACATCCGGAAACACCATATATTTT. Translated, it gives CASSLTSGNTIYF.

The V and J genes are TRBV15 and TRBJ2-7; D unclear. V was pared by 6 bases and J by 4 bases, with 10 bases between. Germline V gives CDR1 LNHNV, CDR2 YYDKDF (reference sequence). This CDR3 is built from 12 residues. CDR3: CATSQESYEQYF. The CDR3 bases are TGTGCCACCAGTCAGGAATCTTACGAGCAGTACTTC.

The rearrangement links TRBV18 to TRBJ1-5; maybe TRBD1 (5 bases). The V gene's germline CDR1 is KGHSH and CDR2 LQKENI. V gave up 3 bases and J gave up 6 bases, with 9 bases separating them. This CDR3 has 13 residues. The CDR3 protein is CASSPGAGQPQHF. In DNA, the CDR3 is TGTGCCAGCTCACCTGGGGCCGGTCAGCCCCAGCATTTT.

The gene calls are TRBV6-1 and TRBJ1-2, with 9 positions matching TRBD1. Germline CDR1 MNHNS, CDR2 SASEGT. The V gene end was trimmed by 2 bases and the J gene end by 8 bases; junction bases not matched to a gene: 9. There are 15 residues in the CDR3. Written as DNA, the CDR3 is TGTGCCAGCAGTGAATGGGGACAGGGAATGTTCGGCTACACCTTC. Protein product: CASSEWGQGMFGYTF.

The sample holds one count of this clone. This chain joins TRBV28 and TRBJ2-7, with TRBD1 identical over 10 bases. The V segment lost 4 bases and the J segment 4 bases; nucleotides outside the gene matches: 7. CDR1 is MDHEN, CDR2 SYDVKM, per germline. CDR3 length equals 15 residues. The CDR3 nucleotides read TGTGCCAGCAGTTCCACTGGACAGGGGGGATACGAGCAGTACTTC. This codes for CASSSTGQGGYEQYF.

The chain links TRBV14 to TRBJ2-7; TRBD1 is a possible D gene (5 bases). The V and J ends lost 6 bases and 1 base respectively, with 13 bases between them. Germline assignment: CDR1 SGHDN and CDR2 FVKESK. The length of the CDR3 is 14 residues. The DNA for the CDR3 is TGTGCCAGCAGTCAACGGCAGGGATCCTACGAGCAGTACTTC. As protein: CASSQRQGSYEQYF.

This clone was counted only a few times. The chain couples TRBV10-1 to TRBJ2-2; D unresolved. The CDR3 is made up of 12 amino acids. CDR1 is WNHNN, CDR2 SYGVQD, per germline (reference sequence). V lost 5 bases, J lost 4 bases, and 5 bases lay in between. The CDR3, as DNA: TGCGCCAGCAGTTCATCCACCGGGGAGCTGTTTTTT. Amino acid sequence: CASSSSTGELFF.

J is TRBJ2-3 and V is TRBV5-4, with 13 bases identical to TRBD2. Germline trimming cut 4 bases from V and 6 bases from J; bases unmatched to any gene: 11. Germline V gene sequence: CDR1 SGHNT, CDR2 YYREEE (reference sequence). CDR3 size: 17 residues. The CDR3 sequence is CASSGRTSGRASDTQYF. As DNA, the CDR3 is TGTGCCAGCAGCGGCCGCACTAGCGGGAGGGCCTCGGATACGCAGTATTTT.

This rearrangement joins TRBV14 to TRBJ2-5; D may be TRBD2 (6 bases). CDR1 is SGHDN and CDR2 is FVKESK in the germline V gene. This CDR3 is built from 14 residues. The V end lost 1 base, the J end lost 7 bases, and 13 bases lay between the germline ends. The CDR3, as DNA: TGTGCCAGCAGCCAAGGTTTCGCGGGGAGGACCCAGTACTTC. Translating it yields CASSQGFAGRTQYF. Looking up the rest from reference TRBV14 and TRBJ2-5 gives the full variable domain: EAGVTQFPSHSVIEKGQTVTLRCDPISGHDNLYWYRRVMGKEIKFLLHFVKESKQDESGMPNNRFLAERTGGTYSTLKVQPAELEDSGVYFCASSQGFAGRTQYFGPGTRLLVL.

The chain links TRBV7-2 to TRBJ1-2; D call uncertain. The length of the CDR3 is 13 residues. Trimming took 0 bases from V and 4 from J, leaving 6 bases between them. Germline CDR1 is SGHTA and CDR2 is FQGNSA. The CDR3 DNA follows: TGTGCCAGCAGCTTAGCCGGTATCTATGGCTACACCTTC. Encoded protein: CASSLAGIYGYTF.

This clone showed up just once. The chain couples TRBV18 to TRBJ1-4; 9 nucleotides match TRBD1. The V segment lost 5 bases and the J segment 5 bases; nucleotides outside the gene matches: 9. This CDR3 comprises 16 residues. Germline V gene lookup returns CDR1 KGHSH and CDR2 LQKENI. Here the CDR3 reads CASSTRQGDANEKLFF. In DNA, the CDR3 is TGTGCCAGCTCAACGAGACAGGGGGACGCCAATGAAAAACTGTTTTTT.